This entry describes one TCR beta chain. Its cognate antigen is unknown. From germline, CDR1 is SQVTM and CDR2 ANQGSEA. Trimming removed 6 bases at V and 2 bases at J, with 10 bases between. The CDR3 sequence is 13 residues long. Using immunoSEQ multiplex PCR, the repertoire was profiled, and TCRdb retains in-frame clones only, with some absent. Altogether approximately 100,000 clones are present, approximately 90% being singletons, with the ten largest covering around 6.6%. The sample is drawn from a study of PD-1 blockade in classical Hodgkin lymphoma. General observations from the study: It was among complete responders that baseline diversity resembled that of newly diagnosed patients. The CD4+ diversity rise by C4D1 was clearest in complete responders.

Every one of the patients relapsed after autologous stem cell transplantation (brentuximab vedotin exposure was variable). J is TRBJ2-2 and V is TRBV29-1; TRBD2 might be the D (6 bases). The sequence was collected from a human donor with classical Hodgkin lymphoma. The input for sequencing was peripheral blood mononuclear cells (PBMCs), taken before the second cycle of nivolumab. The CDR3 loop is CSVVAENTGELFF. The CDR3 DNA reads TGCAGCGTCGTAGCGGAAAACACCGGGGAGCTGTTTTTT.